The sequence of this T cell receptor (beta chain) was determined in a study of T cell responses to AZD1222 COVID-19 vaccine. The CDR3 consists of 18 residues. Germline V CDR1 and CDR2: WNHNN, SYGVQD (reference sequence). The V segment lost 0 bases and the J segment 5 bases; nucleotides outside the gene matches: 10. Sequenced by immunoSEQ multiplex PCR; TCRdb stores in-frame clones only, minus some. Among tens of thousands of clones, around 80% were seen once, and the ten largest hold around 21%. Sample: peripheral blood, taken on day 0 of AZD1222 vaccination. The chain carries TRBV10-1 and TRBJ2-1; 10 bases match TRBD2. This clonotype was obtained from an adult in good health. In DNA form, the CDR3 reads TGCGCCAGCAGTGAGTCGACTACTAGCGGGGCCCTTCACAATGAGCAGTTCTTC. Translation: CASSESTTSGALHNEQFF.